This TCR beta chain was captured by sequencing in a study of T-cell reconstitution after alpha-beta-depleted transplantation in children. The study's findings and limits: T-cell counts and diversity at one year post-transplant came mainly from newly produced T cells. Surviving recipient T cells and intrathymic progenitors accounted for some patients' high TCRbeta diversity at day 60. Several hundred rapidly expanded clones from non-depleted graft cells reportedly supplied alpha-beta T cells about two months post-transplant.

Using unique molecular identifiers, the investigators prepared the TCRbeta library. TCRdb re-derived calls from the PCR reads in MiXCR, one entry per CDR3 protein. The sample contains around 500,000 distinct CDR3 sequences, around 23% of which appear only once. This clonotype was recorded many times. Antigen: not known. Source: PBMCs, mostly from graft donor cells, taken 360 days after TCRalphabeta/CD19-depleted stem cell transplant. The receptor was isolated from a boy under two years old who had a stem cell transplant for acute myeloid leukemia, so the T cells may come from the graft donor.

CDR3 sequence (DNA): TGTGCCAGCGGACCGGCGGGCACAGATACGCAGTATTTT. Its translation is CASGPAGTDTQYF. The genes are TRBV12-3 or TRBV12-4 and TRBJ2-3; no clear D. V dropped 8 bases and J dropped 1 base, with 10 bases sitting between them. The CDR3 is 13 amino acids.